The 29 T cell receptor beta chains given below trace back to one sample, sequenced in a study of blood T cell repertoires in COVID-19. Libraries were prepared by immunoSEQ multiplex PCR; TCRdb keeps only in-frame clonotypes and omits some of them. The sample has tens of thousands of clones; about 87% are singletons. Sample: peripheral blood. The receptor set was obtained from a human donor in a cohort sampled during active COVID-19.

In nucleotides, the CDR3 is TGTGCCACCAGTGATTCCAGGGGTCACGAGCAGTACTTC. Translated: CATSDSRGHEQYF. The rearrangement joins TRBV24-1 to TRBJ2-7; D perhaps matches TRBD1 (6 bases). Germline assignment: CDR1 KGHDR and CDR2 SFDVKD. This CDR3 region has 13 residues. V was trimmed by 2 bases and J by 5 bases, leaving 9 bases between them.

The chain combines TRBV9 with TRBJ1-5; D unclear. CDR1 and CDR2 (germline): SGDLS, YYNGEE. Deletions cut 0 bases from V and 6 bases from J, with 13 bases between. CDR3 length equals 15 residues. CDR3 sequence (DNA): TGTGCCAGCAGCGTAGCTGGGTTCTCGGGTCAGCCCCAGCATTTT. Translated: CASSVAGFSGQPQHF.

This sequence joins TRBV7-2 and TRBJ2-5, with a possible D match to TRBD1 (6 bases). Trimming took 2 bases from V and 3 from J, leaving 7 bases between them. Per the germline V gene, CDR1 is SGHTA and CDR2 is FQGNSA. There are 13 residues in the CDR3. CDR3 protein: CASSLNREETQYF. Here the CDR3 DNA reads TGTGCCAGCAGCTTAAACAGGGAAGAGACCCAGTACTTC.

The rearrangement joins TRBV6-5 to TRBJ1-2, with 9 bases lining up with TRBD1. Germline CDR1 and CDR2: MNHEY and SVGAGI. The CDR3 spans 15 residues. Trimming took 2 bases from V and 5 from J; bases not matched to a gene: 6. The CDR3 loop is CASSYTTGGAYGYTF. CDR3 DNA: TGTGCCAGCAGTTACACCACAGGGGGCGCATATGGCTACACCTTC.

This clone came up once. CDR3 loop: CASSGSTGSEKLFF. DNA for the CDR3: TGCGCCAGCAGCGGTTCGACAGGGTCGGAAAAACTGTTTTTT. V usage is TRBV5-1 and J usage is TRBJ1-4; 7 bases map to TRBD1. V lost 4 bases and J lost 8; bases outside the gene matches: 8. CDR1 SGHRS and CDR2 YFSETQ come from the germline V gene. The CDR3 has 14 residues.

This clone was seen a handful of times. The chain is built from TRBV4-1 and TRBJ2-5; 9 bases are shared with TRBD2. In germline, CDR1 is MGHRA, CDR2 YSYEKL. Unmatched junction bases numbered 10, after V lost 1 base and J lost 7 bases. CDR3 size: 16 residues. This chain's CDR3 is CASSQGEIAGAGTQYF. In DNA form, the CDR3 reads TGCGCCAGCAGCCAAGGGGAAATAGCGGGGGCTGGGACCCAGTACTTC.

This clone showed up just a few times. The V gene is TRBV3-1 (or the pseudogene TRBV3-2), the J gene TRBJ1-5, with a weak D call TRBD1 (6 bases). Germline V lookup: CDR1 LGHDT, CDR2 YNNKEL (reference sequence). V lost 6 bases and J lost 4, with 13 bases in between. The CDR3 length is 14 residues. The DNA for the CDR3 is TGTGCCAGCAGTCGAGGACAGCTTAATCAGCCCCAGCATTTT. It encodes CASSRGQLNQPQHF.

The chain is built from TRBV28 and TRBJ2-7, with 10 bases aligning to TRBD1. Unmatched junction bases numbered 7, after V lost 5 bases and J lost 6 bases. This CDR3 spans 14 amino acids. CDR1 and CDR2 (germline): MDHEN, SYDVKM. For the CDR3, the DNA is TGTGCCAGCAGTGCATCCGGGACAGGGGTCGAGCAGTACTTC. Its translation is CASSASGTGVEQYF. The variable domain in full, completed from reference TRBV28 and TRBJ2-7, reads DVKVTQSSRYLVKRTGEKVFLECVQDMDHENMFWYRQDPGLGLRLIYFSYDVKMKEKGDIPEGYSVSREKKERFSLILESASTNQTSMYLCASSASGTGVEQYFGPGTRLTVT.

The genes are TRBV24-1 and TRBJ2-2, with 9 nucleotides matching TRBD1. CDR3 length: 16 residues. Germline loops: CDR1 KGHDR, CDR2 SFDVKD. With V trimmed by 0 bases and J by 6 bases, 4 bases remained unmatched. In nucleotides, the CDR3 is TGTGCCACCAGTGATTTGGGGACAGGGATGCCCGGGGAGCTGTTTTTT. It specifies CATSDLGTGMPGELFF.

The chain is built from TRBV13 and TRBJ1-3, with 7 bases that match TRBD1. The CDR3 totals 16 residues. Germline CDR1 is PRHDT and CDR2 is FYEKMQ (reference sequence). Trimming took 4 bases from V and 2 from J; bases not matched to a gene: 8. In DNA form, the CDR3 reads TGTGCCAGCAGCTCCTACAGGGGAAGGGCTGGAAACACCATATATTTT. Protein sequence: CASSSYRGRAGNTIYF.

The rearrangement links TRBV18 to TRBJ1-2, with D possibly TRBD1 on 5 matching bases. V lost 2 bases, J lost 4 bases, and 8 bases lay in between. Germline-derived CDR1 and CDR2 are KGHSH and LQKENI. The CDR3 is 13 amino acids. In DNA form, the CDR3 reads TGTGCCAGCTCACCAGACAGTAGCTATGGCTACACCTTC. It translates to CASSPDSSYGYTF.

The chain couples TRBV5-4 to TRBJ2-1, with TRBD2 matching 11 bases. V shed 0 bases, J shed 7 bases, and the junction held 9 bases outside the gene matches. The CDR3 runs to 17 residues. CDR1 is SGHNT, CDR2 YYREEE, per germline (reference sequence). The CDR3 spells CASSLGLRLAGHNEQFF. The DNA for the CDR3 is TGTGCCAGCAGCTTGGGCCTTAGACTAGCGGGGCATAATGAGCAGTTCTTC.

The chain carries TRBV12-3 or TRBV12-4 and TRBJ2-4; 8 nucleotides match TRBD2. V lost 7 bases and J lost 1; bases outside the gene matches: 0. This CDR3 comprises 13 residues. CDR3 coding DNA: TGTGCCAGCACGGGGGGGGCCAAAAACATTCAGTACTTC. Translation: CASTGGAKNIQYF.

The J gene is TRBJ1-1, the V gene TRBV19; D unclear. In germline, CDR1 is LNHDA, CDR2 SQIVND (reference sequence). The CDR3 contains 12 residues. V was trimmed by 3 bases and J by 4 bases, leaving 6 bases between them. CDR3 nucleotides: TGTGCCAGTAGTATCGGGTTCACTGAAGCTTTCTTT. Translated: CASSIGFTEAFF.

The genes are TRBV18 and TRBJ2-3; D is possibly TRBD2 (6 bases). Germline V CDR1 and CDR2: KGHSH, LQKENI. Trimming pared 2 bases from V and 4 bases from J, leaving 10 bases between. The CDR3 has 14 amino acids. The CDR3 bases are TGTGCCAGCTCACCATATGGGGGGTCAGATACGCAGTATTTT. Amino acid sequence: CASSPYGGSDTQYF.

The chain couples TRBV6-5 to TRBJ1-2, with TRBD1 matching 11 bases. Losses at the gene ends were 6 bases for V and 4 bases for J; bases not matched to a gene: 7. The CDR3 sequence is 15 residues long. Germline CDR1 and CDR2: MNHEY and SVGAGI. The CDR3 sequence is CASRDRDRGIYGYTF. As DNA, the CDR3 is TGTGCCAGCAGGGACCGGGACAGGGGGATCTATGGCTACACCTTC.

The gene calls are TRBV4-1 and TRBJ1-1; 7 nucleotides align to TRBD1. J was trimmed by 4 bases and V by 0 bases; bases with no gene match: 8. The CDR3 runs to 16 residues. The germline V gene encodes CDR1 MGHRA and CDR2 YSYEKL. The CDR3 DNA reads TGCGCCAGCAGCCAAGAAATTTGGAGGGGGCCCACTGAAGCTTTCTTT. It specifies CASSQEIWRGPTEAFF.

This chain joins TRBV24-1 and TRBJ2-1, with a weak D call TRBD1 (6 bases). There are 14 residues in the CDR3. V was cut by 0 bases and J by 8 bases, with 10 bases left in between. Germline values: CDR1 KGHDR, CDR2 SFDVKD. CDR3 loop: CATSDLGTIDEQFF. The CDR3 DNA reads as TGTGCCACCAGTGATTTGGGGACAATCGATGAGCAGTTCTTC.

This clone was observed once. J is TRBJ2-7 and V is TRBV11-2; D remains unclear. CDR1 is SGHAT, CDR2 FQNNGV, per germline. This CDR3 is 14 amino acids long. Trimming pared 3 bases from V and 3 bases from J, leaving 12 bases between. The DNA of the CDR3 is TGTGCCAGCAGCTTTCGCCGTACAGACTACGAGCAGTACTTC. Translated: CASSFRRTDYEQYF. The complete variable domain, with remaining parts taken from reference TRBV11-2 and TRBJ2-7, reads EAGVAQSPRYKIIEKRQSVAFWCNPISGHATLYWYQQILGQGPKLLIQFQNNGVVDDSQLPKDRFSAERLKGVDSTLKIQPAKLEDSAVYLCASSFRRTDYEQYFGPGTRLTVT.

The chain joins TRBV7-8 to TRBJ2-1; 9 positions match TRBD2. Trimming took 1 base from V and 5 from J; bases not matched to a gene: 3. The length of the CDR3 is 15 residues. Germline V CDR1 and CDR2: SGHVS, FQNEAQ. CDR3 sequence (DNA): TGTGCCAGCAGCTTAGGGCGGGGGGGCCACAATGAGCAGTTCTTC. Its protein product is CASSLGRGGHNEQFF.

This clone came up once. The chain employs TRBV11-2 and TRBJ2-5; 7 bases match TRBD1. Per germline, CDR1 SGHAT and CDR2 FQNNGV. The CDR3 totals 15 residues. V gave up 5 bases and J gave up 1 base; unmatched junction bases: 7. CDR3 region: CASSNKGQTQETQYF. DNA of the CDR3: TGTGCCAGCAGCAACAAGGGACAGACCCAAGAGACCCAGTACTTC.

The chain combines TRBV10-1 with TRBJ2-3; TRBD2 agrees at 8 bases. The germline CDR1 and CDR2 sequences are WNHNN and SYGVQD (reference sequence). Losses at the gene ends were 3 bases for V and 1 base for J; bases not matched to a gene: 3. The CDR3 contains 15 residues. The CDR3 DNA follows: TGCGCCAGCAGTGAAACAGCGGGGGGCACAGATACGCAGTATTTT. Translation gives CASSETAGGTDTQYF.

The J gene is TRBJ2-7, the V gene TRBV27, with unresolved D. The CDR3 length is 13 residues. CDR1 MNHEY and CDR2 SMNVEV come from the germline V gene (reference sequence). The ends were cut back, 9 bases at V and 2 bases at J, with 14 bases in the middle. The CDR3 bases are TGTGCCAGTTCCCCTCTGTATACCTACGAGCAGTACTTC. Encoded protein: CASSPLYTYEQYF.

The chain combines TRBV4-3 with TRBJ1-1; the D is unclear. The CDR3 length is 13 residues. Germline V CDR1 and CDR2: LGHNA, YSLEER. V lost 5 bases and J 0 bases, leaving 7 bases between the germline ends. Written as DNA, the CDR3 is TGCGCCAGCAGCATTAACTTGAACACTGAAGCTTTCTTT. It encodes CASSINLNTEAFF.

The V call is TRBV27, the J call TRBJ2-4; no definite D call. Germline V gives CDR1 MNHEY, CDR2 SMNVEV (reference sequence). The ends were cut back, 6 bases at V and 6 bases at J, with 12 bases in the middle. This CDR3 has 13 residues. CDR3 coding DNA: TGTGCCAGCAGGTCCCCTACCGGAAACATTCAGTACTTC. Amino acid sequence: CASRSPTGNIQYF.

The chain's CDR3 is CASSWGQGTYEQYF. CDR3 coding DNA: TGTGCCAGCAGCTGGGGGCAGGGGACCTACGAGCAGTACTTC. The rearrangement links TRBV7-2 to TRBJ2-7, with D tentatively TRBD1 (6 bases). CDR1 SGHTA and CDR2 FQGNSA come from the germline V gene. The CDR3 contains 14 residues. Between the trimmed V and J ends, which lost 4 bases and 2 bases, there was a span of 12 bases.

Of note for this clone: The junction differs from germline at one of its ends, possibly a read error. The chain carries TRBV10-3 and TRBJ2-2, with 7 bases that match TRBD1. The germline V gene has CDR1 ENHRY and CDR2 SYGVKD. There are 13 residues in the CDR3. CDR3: CATEGQTTGELFF. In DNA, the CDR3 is TGTGCCACTGAGGGACAGACCACCGGAGAGCTGTTTTTT.

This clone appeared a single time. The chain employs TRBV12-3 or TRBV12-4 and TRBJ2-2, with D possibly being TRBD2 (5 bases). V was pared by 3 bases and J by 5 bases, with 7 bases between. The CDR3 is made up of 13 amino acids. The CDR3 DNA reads TGTGCCAGCAGTTTGAGGGAAACCGGGGAGCTGTTTTTT. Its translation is CASSLRETGELFF.

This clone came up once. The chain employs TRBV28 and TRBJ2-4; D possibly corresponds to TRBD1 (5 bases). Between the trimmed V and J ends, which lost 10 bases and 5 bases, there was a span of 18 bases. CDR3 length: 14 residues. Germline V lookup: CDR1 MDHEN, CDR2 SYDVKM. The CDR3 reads CATEPAGNQNIQYF. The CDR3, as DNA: TGTGCCACCGAGCCGGCAGGGAACCAAAACATTCAGTACTTC.